The 20 T cell receptor beta chains presented below share a single source sample, sequenced in a study of CD8+ T cells in alopecia areata. RNA was extracted and reverse transcribed into cDNA as the sequencing template. TCRdb's copy holds only in-frame clones and misses some; the assay was immunoSEQ multiplex PCR. The data hold 150,000 to 200,000 clones, with just under 65% observed a single time. Sample treatment: oral pan-JAK inhibitor, 5-10 mg twice daily. The source material was CD4+ T cells sorted from blood, sampled at week 49, from a patient treated with tofacitinib. Every receptor here comes from a human donor with alopecia areata.

This CDR3 reads CASSQVRNRVDEQFF. The CDR3 region has the DNA TGCGCCAGCAGCCAAGTGAGGAACAGGGTGGATGAGCAGTTCTTC. This sequence joins TRBV4-3 and TRBJ2-1, with a weak D call TRBD1 (6 bases). This CDR3 spans 15 amino acids. Trimming removed 1 base from V and 8 bases from J, with 15 bases in between. Germline V gene sequence: CDR1 LGHNA, CDR2 YSLEER.

The chain is built from TRBV27 and TRBJ1-5; D not certain. CDR3 length: 14 amino acids. Between the trimmed V and J ends, which lost 2 bases and 3 bases, there was a span of 8 bases. The germline V gene encodes CDR1 MNHEY and CDR2 SMNVEV (reference sequence). The CDR3 DNA reads as TGTGCCAGCAGTTTACTAGGGTTCAATCAGCCCCAGCATTTT. It encodes CASSLLGFNQPQHF.

V is TRBV9 and J is TRBJ1-4, with D unresolved. Trimming pared 0 bases from V and 8 bases from J, leaving 11 bases between. CDR1 SGDLS and CDR2 YYNGEE come from the germline V gene. The CDR3 has 14 amino acids. The CDR3 protein is CASSVATSPEKLFF. The CDR3 DNA reads TGTGCCAGCAGCGTAGCTACTAGCCCAGAAAAACTGTTTTTT.

The chain combines TRBV29-1 with TRBJ1-2; D unresolved. V was trimmed by 4 bases and J by 6 bases, leaving 9 bases between them. Germline V gene sequence: CDR1 SQVTM, CDR2 ANQGSEA. The CDR3 has 11 amino acids. The CDR3 loop is CSVGEVHGYTF. The CDR3 nucleotides read TGCAGCGTTGGGGAGGTTCATGGCTACACCTTC.

The chain has TRBV6-5 and TRBJ2-5; D is perhaps TRBD1 or TRBD2 (5 bases each). The CDR3 is made up of 15 amino acids. Trimming stripped 8 bases from V and 7 bases from J, with 23 bases between. The V gene's germline CDR1 is MNHEY and CDR2 SVGAGI. The DNA for the CDR3 is TGTGCCAGCGGAGCGGCAGGGACGGGCTTAGGGACCCAGTACTTC. This encodes CASGAAGTGLGTQYF.

This clone was seen at least ten times. The rearrangement links TRBV12-5 to TRBJ1-4, with D possibly TRBD1 on 5 matching bases. V was shortened by 6 bases and J by 5 bases, with 13 bases between the two germline ends. Germline lookup yields CDR1 LGHNT and CDR2 FRNRAP. CDR3 length: 14 amino acids. Here the CDR3 reads CASGSGRENEKLFF. CDR3 in DNA: TGTGCTAGTGGCTCGGGACGGGAAAATGAAAAACTGTTTTTT.

The chain has TRBV4-2 and TRBJ1-1; D remains unclear. Germline CDR1 LGHNA, CDR2 YNFKEQ. The V end was cut by 0 bases, the J end by 4 bases, with 12 bases between. The CDR3 covers 15 residues. In DNA form, the CDR3 reads TGTGCCAGCAGCCAAGAAGATGGGGTAGGCACTGAAGCTTTCTTT. Encoded protein: CASSQEDGVGTEAFF.

This clone was counted only a few times. The chain employs TRBV30 and TRBJ2-5; D perhaps matches TRBD1 (5 bases). V was cut by 2 bases and J by 2 bases, with 6 bases left in between. This CDR3 comprises 12 residues. The germline V gene encodes CDR1 GTSNPN and CDR2 SVGIG (reference sequence). The CDR3 spells CAWSPGQETQYF. The CDR3 coding sequence is TGTGCCTGGAGTCCAGGGCAAGAGACCCAGTACTTC.

The chain combines TRBV29-1 with TRBJ1-2; TRBD1 aligns across 8 bases. The ends lost 6 bases at V and 4 bases at J; junction bases unmatched: 7. CDR1 is SQVTM, CDR2 ANQGSEA, per germline. The CDR3 consists of 13 residues. As DNA, the CDR3 is TGCAGCGTCAGACAGGGGCGGTCCTATGGCTACACCTTC. Its protein product is CSVRQGRSYGYTF.

In this sample, this clone turned up a few times. This chain uses TRBV19 with TRBJ2-1, with 9 nucleotides matching TRBD1. Germline-derived CDR1 and CDR2 are LNHDA and SQIVND (reference sequence). V lost 5 bases to trimming and J lost 5 bases; unmatched junction nucleotides: 7. This CDR3 contains 15 residues. CDR3 protein: CASSAPGQGHNEQFF. CDR3 bases: TGTGCCAGTAGTGCCCCGGGACAGGGTCACAATGAGCAGTTCTTC.

The rearrangement links TRBV5-4 to TRBJ2-7; 8 nucleotides match TRBD1. V was clipped by 0 bases and J by 5 bases; unmatched bases: 4. CDR1 SGHNT and CDR2 YYREEE come from the germline V gene (reference sequence). CDR3 length: 14 residues. CDR3 coding DNA: TGTGCCAGCAGCTTGGGGACAGGGAGAAACGAGCAGTACTTC. Protein product: CASSLGTGRNEQYF. The whole variable domain, filled in from reference TRBV5-4 and TRBJ2-7, reads ETGVTQSPTHLIKTRGQQVTLRCSSQSGHNTVSWYQQALGQGPQFIFQYYREEENGRGNFPPRFSGLQFPNYSSELNVNALELDDSALYLCASSLGTGRNEQYFGPGTRLTVT.

The chain carries TRBV14 and TRBJ1-5; the D is unclear. This CDR3 is 13 amino acids long. Germline CDR1 reads SGHDN; CDR2 reads FVKESK. Trimming shortened V by 0 bases and J by 5 bases, and 5 bases separated the two germline ends. The DNA of the CDR3 is TGTGCCAGCAGCCAAGATCTGGATCAGCCCCAGCATTTT. Encoded protein: CASSQDLDQPQHF.

This chain joins TRBV7-2 and TRBJ1-2; 7 bases agree with TRBD1. Trimming cost V 6 bases and J 7 bases; bases outside gene matches: 8. Germline-derived CDR1 and CDR2 are SGHTA and FQGNSA. The CDR3 is 13 amino acids. CDR3 sequence reads: CASSRDRVGGYTF. The CDR3 DNA reads TGTGCCAGCAGTCGCGACAGGGTTGGTGGCTACACCTTC.

V gene TRBV4-3 combines with J gene TRBJ1-2, with D possibly TRBD1 on 5 matching bases. This CDR3 is 15 amino acids long. Germline lookup yields CDR1 LGHNA and CDR2 YSLEER. V lost 0 bases to trimming and J lost 6 bases, with 14 bases between them. The CDR3 sequence: CASSQDSGRADGYTF. CDR3 in DNA: TGCGCCAGCAGCCAAGATTCCGGCAGGGCGGATGGCTACACCTTC.

V gene TRBV5-1 combines with J gene TRBJ2-7, with 10 bases fitting TRBD2. The CDR3 sequence is 14 residues long. Germline values: CDR1 SGHRS, CDR2 YFSETQ. The V and J ends lost 6 bases and 3 bases, in that order; junction bases with no gene match: 6. DNA of the CDR3: TGCGCCAGCACATTTACTAGCGGGGACTACGAGCAGTACTTC. It specifies CASTFTSGDYEQYF.

This clone was seen only a few times. The rearrangement joins TRBV7-8 to TRBJ2-3; tentative D call: TRBD2 (5 bases). The CDR3 extends over 14 amino acids. Germline lookup yields CDR1 SGHVS and CDR2 FQNEAQ. Between the trimmed V and J ends, which lost 1 base and 8 bases, there was a span of 13 bases. CDR3 amino acids: CASSLDWQRSTQYF. Written as DNA, the CDR3 is TGTGCCAGCAGCTTAGATTGGCAGCGGAGTACGCAGTATTTT.

The V gene is TRBV2, the J gene TRBJ2-1, with 7 bases aligning to TRBD2. CDR3 length equals 15 residues. V shed 8 bases and J 2 bases; nucleotides not matched to a gene: 9. CDR1 and CDR2 (germline): SNHLY, FYNNEI. The chain's CDR3 is CASGSRAGAYNEQFF. CDR3 DNA: TGTGCCAGCGGGTCCCGGGCGGGGGCCTACAATGAGCAGTTCTTC.

The J gene is TRBJ2-3, the V gene TRBV4-3; no clear D gene. CDR1 and CDR2 from the germline V gene are LGHNA and YSLEER. Trimming left V 2 bases short and J 6 bases short, with 9 bases between. CDR3 size: 13 residues. CDR3 DNA: TGCGCCAGCAGCCAACCCGGTCTGGATACGCAGTATTTT. This encodes CASSQPGLDTQYF.

The V call is TRBV6-5, the J call TRBJ1-5, with D unresolved. Trimming shortened V by 4 bases and J by 4 bases, and 8 bases separated the two germline ends. Per the germline V gene, CDR1 is MNHEY and CDR2 is SVGAGI. The CDR3 spans 13 residues. This CDR3 reads CASSSTPNQPQHF. The CDR3 DNA is TGTGCCAGCAGTTCGACTCCTAATCAGCCCCAGCATTTT.

The rearrangement links TRBV29-1 to TRBJ2-2, with 7 bases matching TRBD1. CDR1 is SQVTM and CDR2 is ANQGSEA in the germline V gene. Losses at the gene ends were 3 bases for V and 2 bases for J; bases not matched to a gene: 12. This CDR3 has 17 residues. CDR3 bases: TGCAGCGTTGATAGGGGGCGGGCAGGGACCAACACCGGGGAGCTGTTTTTT. Protein product: CSVDRGRAGTNTGELFF.